These T cell receptor beta chains were read from a single sample in a study of blood T cell repertoires in COVID-19. The method was immunoSEQ multiplex PCR; TCRdb's version includes in-frame clones alone and lacks a portion of them. The sample has hundreds of thousands of clones, around 81% seen once; the top ten hold roughly 8%. The sequencing sample was made of peripheral blood. The receptor source for this set is a woman at least 80 years old with COVID-19, enrolled during active disease. The CDR3 runs from the conserved cysteine through the conserved F or W. The D gene is left open where the match is weak. Clone size is given for some rows only: seen once, a few or many times, or a class if the clone is expanded.

clone_size	v_call	d_call	j_call	cdr3_aa	cdr3_nt
-	TRBV6-4	TRBD1	TRBJ2-1	CASSPGTGSYNEQFF	TGTGCCAGTTCCCCCGGGACAGGGTCTTACAATGAGCAGTTCTTC
-	TRBV5-5	-	TRBJ1-1	CASSLILGAMNTEAFF	TGTGCCAGCAGCTTGATATTGGGGGCCATGAACACTGAAGCTTTCTTT
-	TRBV28	-	TRBJ1-4	CASASHGGDEKLFF	TGTGCCAGCGCCAGTCACGGGGGGGATGAAAAACTGTTTTTT
-	TRBV6-5	-	TRBJ1-6	CASRINAGSLHF	TGTGCCAGCAGGATCAATGCAGGTTCCCTCCACTTT
-	TRBV19	-	TRBJ1-1	CASSAELGLNTEAFF	TGTGCCAGTAGTGCGGAACTAGGACTGAACACTGAAGCTTTCTTT
-	TRBV10-3	TRBD1	TRBJ1-5	CAISPTGGNQPQHF	TGTGCCATCAGTCCGACAGGGGGCAATCAGCCCCAGCATTTT
-	TRBV6-2/TRBV6-3	-	TRBJ1-5	CASSYTGLGNQPQHF	TGTGCCAGCAGTTATACAGGGCTAGGCAATCAGCCCCAGCATTTT
once	TRBV7-8	TRBD1	TRBJ2-7	CASSSLGRTGIYEQYF	TGTGCCAGCAGCTCCTTAGGGAGGACAGGGATCTACGAGCAGTACTTC
-	TRBV5-4	TRBD1	TRBJ2-7	CASSADRGGGYEQYF	TGTGCCAGCAGCGCGGACAGGGGCGGTGGCTACGAGCAGTACTTC
-	TRBV18	TRBD1	TRBJ1-5	CASSPRTGGGSAQPQHF	TGTGCCAGCTCACCAAGGACAGGGGGCGGTTCCGCTCAGCCCCAGCATTTT
-	TRBV5-1	TRBD1	TRBJ1-2	CASSGGTGPNYGYTF	TGCGCCAGCAGCGGCGGGACAGGGCCTAACTATGGCTACACCTTC
-	TRBV4-3	TRBD1	TRBJ1-5	CASSQDLQGIRPQHF	TGCGCCAGCAGCCAAGATCTACAGGGGATACGGCCCCAGCATTTT
-	TRBV3-1/TRBV3-2	-	TRBJ2-1	CASTSGVAYGNEQFF	TGTGCCAGCACTTCTGGGGTAGCGTACGGGAATGAGCAGTTCTTC
-	TRBV2	-	TRBJ1-3	CASTLLRGFSGNTIYF	TGTGCCAGCACTCTCCTAAGGGGTTTCTCTGGAAACACCATATATTTT
-	TRBV2	TRBD1	TRBJ1-2	CASRQGAPGGYTF	TGTGCCAGCAGACAGGGGGCCCCGGGGGGCTACACCTTC
few	TRBV3-1/TRBV3-2	TRBD2	TRBJ2-5	CASSYKPSGGRQGETQYF	TGTGCCAGCAGCTATAAACCTAGCGGGGGCCGCCAGGGAGAGACCCAGTACTTC
once	TRBV29-1	-	TRBJ1-2	CSVEAPSLGYTF	TGCAGCGTTGAAGCCCCCTCACTGGGCTACACCTTC
-	TRBV30	-	TRBJ2-7	CAWTDSYEQYF	TGTGCCTGGACGGACAGCTACGAGCAGTACTTC
-	TRBV2	-	TRBJ1-5	CASRQGLSNQPQHF	TGTGCCAGCAGGCAGGGGCTAAGCAATCAGCCCCAGCATTTT
few	TRBV4-1	-	TRBJ1-6	CASSQDRSPLHF	TGCGCCAGCAGCCAAGATCGTTCACCCCTCCACTTT
few	TRBV27	-	TRBJ2-1	CASSPLTGLSYNEQFF	TGTGCCAGCAGTCCCCTCACCGGACTCTCCTACAATGAGCAGTTCTTC